These T cell receptor beta chains were read from a single sample in a study of blood T cell repertoires in COVID-19. Only in-frame clones appear in the TCRdb table, and some are missing; sequencing was by immunoSEQ multiplex PCR. Of 75,000 to 95,000 clones in the sample, roughly nine tenths were seen once. The sequenced sample consisted of peripheral blood. The origin of the receptors is an older woman with COVID-19, enrolled during active disease. CDR3s include the opening cysteine and the closing phenylalanine or tryptophan. A D gene is named only where the DNA matches it firmly. Not all rows give a size; the values are once, few, many and, for expanded clones, a class.

v_gene	abundance	d_gene	j_gene	CDR3nt	CDR3aa
TRBV7-2	-	-	TRBJ2-6	TGTGCCAGCAGCTTAGCCCCGTACTCTGGGGCCAACGTCCTGACTTTC	CASSLAPYSGANVLTF
TRBV5-6	-	-	TRBJ1-2	TGTGCCAGCAGCCTTGGACAGTCCTATGGCTACACCTTC	CASSLGQSYGYTF
TRBV7-2	-	-	TRBJ1-2	TGTGCCAGCAGCTTAGCTGGCGGAGACTACACCTTC	CASSLAGGDYTF
TRBV5-4	-	TRBD1	TRBJ2-5	TGTGCCAGCAGAAGAACAGGGGAAAGCCAAGAGACCCAGTACTTC	CASRRTGESQETQYF
TRBV5-1	-	TRBD2	TRBJ2-3	TGCGCCAGCAGAATTAGCGGGGGGGCGGTTTACACGCAGTATTTT	CASRISGGAVYTQYF
TRBV9	-	TRBD1	TRBJ1-1	TGTGCCAACCGACAGGGACGGTCTGAAGCTTTCTTT	CANRQGRSEAFF
TRBV7-2	-	-	TRBJ2-2	TGTGCCAGCAGCTTAGGACAGGGAGGGAACACCGGGGAGCTGTTTTTT	CASSLGQGGNTGELFF
TRBV5-1	few	-	TRBJ1-2	TGCGCCAGCAGCCCTACCACAGACTATGGCTACACCTTC	CASSPTTDYGYTF
TRBV7-2	-	-	TRBJ2-5	TGTGCCAGCAGCTCCATGTACCAAGAGACCCAGTACTTC	CASSSMYQETQYF
TRBV6-2/TRBV6-3	-	-	TRBJ2-7	TGTGCCAGCAGTTACTCGGGCAGCTACGAGCAGTACTTC	CASSYSGSYEQYF
TRBV11-2	-	TRBD1	TRBJ1-3	TGTGCCAGCAGCTTAAGACAGGGGGCTCGTGGAAACACCATATATTTT	CASSLRQGARGNTIYF
TRBV5-5	-	TRBD2	TRBJ2-7	TGTGCCAGCAGCCAACTAGCGGGGTCGGACGAGCAGTACTTC	CASSQLAGSDEQYF
TRBV2	-	-	TRBJ2-1	TGTGCCATACCAGAGCGGGACACCTACAATGAGCAGTTCTTC	CAIPERDTYNEQFF
TRBV28	-	TRBD2	TRBJ2-2	TGTGCCAGCAGTTTAATTAGCGGGGGGCCAGGCGGGGAGCTGTTTTTT	CASSLISGGPGGELFF